The clone carrying this T cell receptor (beta chain) is medium-sized. Its antigen is as yet unknown. The data stem from a study of cytotoxic CD8 clonotypes in ibrutinib-treated CLL. The overall study: Average yields of roughly 260,000 productive templates and tens of thousands of productive rearrangements characterized the samples.

Points from the study as a whole: Clonality measured at baseline exceeded age-matched healthy donors, tracking circulating CD8+ T-cell counts.

The germline CDR1 and CDR2 sequences are SGHDN and FVKESK. The CDR3 runs 13 residues. V was cut by 5 bases and J by 1 base, with 8 bases left in between. The intended depth for sequencing was 1 in 200,000 to 1 in 1 million T cells. Data came from immunoSEQ multiplex PCR; TCRdb stores just in-frame clones and leaves some out. Of 60,000 or so clones listed, approximately 57% are singletons. This chain links TRBV14 with TRBJ1-2; D is unclear. The sample here was PBMCs, taken after 12 months of ibrutinib treatment. The clonotype originates from a human donor with chronic lymphocytic leukemia. This CDR3 is CASSYGSNYGYTF. The CDR3 DNA is TGTGCCAGCAGCTATGGTAGTAACTATGGCTACACCTTC.